Each of the 22 T cell receptor beta chains below was sequenced from the same sample in a study of T cell responses to AZD1222 COVID-19 vaccine. Generated by immunoSEQ multiplex PCR, the TCRdb table keeps only in-frame clones and is missing some. This sample has approximately 210,000 clones, with roughly 94% found just once. The sequencing here drew on peripheral blood, taken 28 days after the second dose of the MenACWY control vaccine. Receptors were obtained from an adult who received the MenACWY meningococcal vaccine as a control.

This sequence joins TRBV6-1 and TRBJ1-3, with unresolved D. The CDR3 sequence is 14 residues long. V lost 2 bases and J lost 4, with 9 bases in between. Germline loops: CDR1 MNHNS, CDR2 SASEGT. CDR3 in DNA: TGTGCCAGCAGTGAAATAGGGCTCGGAAACACCATATATTTT. It encodes CASSEIGLGNTIYF.

The chain joins TRBV3-1 (or the pseudogene TRBV3-2) to TRBJ2-1; D not resolved. This CDR3 contains 12 residues. V was trimmed by 1 base and J by 15 bases, leaving 13 bases between them. Germline loops: CDR1 LGHDT, CDR2 YNNKEL (reference sequence). This CDR3 reads CASSQVTQPPFF. The CDR3 nucleotides are TGTGCCAGCAGCCAAGTCACTCAACCACCGTTCTTC.

The chain has TRBV28 and TRBJ2-1, with 9 positions matching TRBD2. CDR1 is MDHEN, CDR2 SYDVKM, per germline. This CDR3 contains 18 residues. Trimming at V came to 7 bases and at J to 1 base, leaving 14 bases not matched to a gene. DNA of the CDR3: TGTGCCAGCATCAATTTCGGTAGCGGGAGAGGATCCTACAATGAGCAGTTCTTC. Translating it yields CASINFGSGRGSYNEQFF.

The chain is built from TRBV7-2 and TRBJ2-2; no reliable D call. V was clipped by 5 bases and J by 3 bases, with 7 bases between them. From germline, CDR1 is SGHTA and CDR2 FQGNSA. The CDR3 extends over 13 amino acids. The CDR3: CASSPRYTGELFF. The CDR3 DNA reads TGTGCCAGCAGCCCACGATACACCGGGGAGCTGTTTTTT.

The rearrangement uses TRBV3-1 (or the pseudogene TRBV3-2) and TRBJ2-5; 8 bases agree with TRBD1. J gave up 1 base and V 5 bases, and 9 bases lay outside the gene matches. From germline, CDR1 is LGHDT and CDR2 YNNKEL (reference sequence). The CDR3 loop spans 16 amino acids. DNA for the CDR3: TGTGCCAGCAGCGGCCGGGACAGGTTCTCCCAAGAGACCCAGTACTTC. Translating gives CASSGRDRFSQETQYF.

The chain links TRBV7-2 to TRBJ2-7; 12 positions agree with TRBD2. Germline V CDR1 and CDR2: SGHTA, FQGNSA. V shed 5 bases, J shed 2 bases, and the junction held 1 base outside the gene matches. CDR3 length: 14 amino acids. The CDR3 DNA reads TGTGCCAGCAGCCCTAGCGGGAGGGCCTACGAGCAGTACTTC. This gives the protein CASSPSGRAYEQYF.

The CDR3 here is CASSVLGVREQYF. CDR3 bases: TGTGCCAGCAGCGTACTAGGGGTCAGGGAGCAGTACTTC. This sequence joins TRBV6-5 and TRBJ2-7, with D possibly called TRBD1 or TRBD2 (5 bases each). The CDR3 totals 13 residues. Trimming left V 6 bases short and J 7 bases short, with 16 bases between. Germline CDR1 is MNHEY and CDR2 is SVGAGI.

This clone was recorded only once. This chain joins TRBV3-1 (or the pseudogene TRBV3-2) and TRBJ2-3, with TRBD2 identical over 7 bases. Trimming cost V 5 bases and J 1 base; bases outside gene matches: 9. The CDR3 has 16 amino acids. Looked up from germline, CDR1 is LGHDT and CDR2 is YNNKEL (reference sequence). The CDR3: CASSSPEAGGTDTQYF. The CDR3, as DNA: TGTGCCAGCAGCTCCCCAGAGGCGGGGGGCACAGATACGCAGTATTTT.

The rearrangement links TRBV5-6 to TRBJ2-5; TRBD2 matches at 10 bases. Germline V lookup: CDR1 SGHDT, CDR2 YYEEEE. J gave up 5 bases and V 2 bases, and 3 bases lay outside the gene matches. CDR3 length: 14 amino acids. The CDR3 spells CASSLAGGPETQYF. The DNA of the CDR3 is TGTGCCAGCAGCTTAGCGGGGGGGCCGGAGACCCAGTACTTC.

This clone has only one observation. J is TRBJ2-1 and V is TRBV3-1 (or the pseudogene TRBV3-2), with no clear D. CDR1 is LGHDT and CDR2 is YNNKEL in the germline V gene (reference sequence). Trimming cost V 1 base and J 8 bases, with 9 bases left between them. The CDR3 has 13 residues. CDR3 residues: CASSQASRDEQFF. The CDR3 DNA follows: TGTGCCAGCAGCCAAGCCAGCCGTGATGAGCAGTTCTTC.

The chain combines TRBV19 with TRBJ1-2; D is possibly TRBD1 (6 bases). CDR1 is LNHDA, CDR2 SQIVND, per germline (reference sequence). The CDR3 consists of 13 residues. V was shortened by 5 bases and J by 3 bases, with 10 bases between the two germline ends. The CDR3 protein is CASSVTGYYGYTF. CDR3 nucleotide sequence: TGTGCCAGTAGTGTCACAGGGTACTATGGCTACACCTTC.

V is TRBV21-1 and J is TRBJ2-7. TRBV21-1 is a pseudogene. The CDR3 runs to 12 residues. Here the CDR3 DNA reads TGTGCCAGCAGCAATTCTGGGTACGAGCAGTACTTC. It translates to CASSNSGYEQYF.

The chain joins TRBV20-1 to TRBJ2-7; possibly TRBD2 for D (5 bases). This CDR3 is built from 11 residues. The germline CDR1 and CDR2 sequences are DFQATT and SNEGSKA (reference sequence). The ends were cut back, 3 bases at V and 6 bases at J, with 9 bases in the middle. The CDR3 DNA sequence: TGCAGTGCTAGCGGAGGATTCGAGCAGTACTTC. It translates to CSASGGFEQYF.

The chain links TRBV28 to TRBJ1-2, with TRBD1 matching 9 bases. CDR1 is MDHEN and CDR2 is SYDVKM in the germline V gene. The CDR3 runs to 16 residues. V was pared by 9 bases and J by 5 bases, with 16 bases of the junction left unmatched. CDR3 coding DNA: TGTGCCAGTACGTTTGACAGGGGGTTGAATGGTTATGGCTACACCTTC. It specifies CASTFDRGLNGYGYTF.

The V gene is TRBV5-4, the J gene TRBJ2-1; D is possibly TRBD1 or TRBD2 (5 bases each). The germline V gene encodes CDR1 SGHNT and CDR2 YYREEE (reference sequence). Trimming pared 2 bases from V and 4 bases from J, leaving 13 bases between. The CDR3 sequence is 15 residues long. The CDR3, as DNA: TGTGCCAGCAGCTTTGGGGGTAACAATTACAATGAGCAGTTCTTC. This translates into CASSFGGNNYNEQFF. Filled out from reference TRBV5-4 and TRBJ2-1, the complete variable domain reads ETGVTQSPTHLIKTRGQQVTLRCSSQSGHNTVSWYQQALGQGPQFIFQYYREEENGRGNFPPRFSGLQFPNYSSELNVNALELDDSALYLCASSFGGNNYNEQFFGPGTRLTVL.

The chain is built from TRBV27 and TRBJ2-7; 9 nucleotides align to TRBD2. CDR1 and CDR2 from the germline V gene are MNHEY and SMNVEV (reference sequence). The V and J ends lost 6 bases and 2 bases, in that order; junction bases with no gene match: 8. This CDR3 is built from 15 residues. In DNA form, the CDR3 reads TGTGCCAGCAGCCCGGCGGGGGGGGCCCCCTACGAGCAGTACTTC. It translates to CASSPAGGAPYEQYF.

The chain uses TRBV20-1 and TRBJ1-4, with D unresolved. V dropped 3 bases and J dropped 2 bases, with 10 bases sitting between them. Germline CDR1 DFQATT, CDR2 SNEGSKA (reference sequence). The CDR3 spans 14 residues. For the CDR3, the DNA is TGCAGTGCTAGTGCCGGGGTGACTAATGAAAAACTGTTTTTT. This sequence encodes CSASAGVTNEKLFF.

The rearrangement uses TRBV5-8 and TRBJ1-1; D is unclear. Trimming pared 2 bases from V and 3 bases from J, leaving 5 bases between. CDR3 length equals 12 residues. CDR1 SGHTS and CDR2 YDEGEE come from the germline V gene. CDR3 nucleotides: TGTGCCAGCAGCTTTGGTTACACTGAAGCTTTCTTT. This gives the protein CASSFGYTEAFF. Drawing the rest from reference TRBV5-8 and TRBJ1-1, the complete variable domain is EAGVTQSPTHLIKTRGQQATLRCSPISGHTSVYWYQQALGLGLQFLLWYDEGEERNRGNFPPRFSGRQFPNYSSELNVNALELEDSALYLCASSFGYTEAFFGQGTRLTVV.

The CDR3 spells CASTVTWQPTNYGYTF. The CDR3 DNA sequence: TGTGCCAGTACCGTCACGTGGCAGCCTACTAACTATGGCTACACCTTC. The chain links TRBV19 to TRBJ1-2; D remains ambiguous. The CDR3 totals 16 residues. Germline V lookup: CDR1 LNHDA, CDR2 SQIVND (reference sequence). V lost 7 bases, J lost 0 bases, and 18 bases lay in between.

The V and J genes are TRBV7-7 and TRBJ2-3, with D possibly matching TRBD2 (5 bases). The CDR3 covers 13 residues. Deletions cut 5 bases from V and 7 bases from J, with 13 bases between. Germline V gene lookup returns CDR1 SSHAT and CDR2 FNYEAQ (reference sequence). CDR3 in amino acids: CASSPRPGNTQYF. CDR3 in DNA: TGTGCCAGCAGCCCCCGCCCCGGGAATACGCAGTATTTT.

V gene TRBV3-1 (or the pseudogene TRBV3-2) combines with J gene TRBJ2-5; TRBD1 or TRBD2 may be the D gene (5 bases each). This CDR3 has 15 amino acids. Trimming took 0 bases from V and 3 from J, leaving 11 bases between them. CDR1 is LGHDT, CDR2 YNNKEL, per germline (reference sequence). CDR3 loop: CASSQDSGREETQYF. DNA of the CDR3: TGTGCCAGCAGCCAAGATTCGGGACGAGAAGAGACCCAGTACTTC.

This chain links TRBV6-5 with TRBJ1-2, with unresolved D. Germline CDR1 and CDR2: MNHEY and SVGAGI. The CDR3 covers 15 residues. Between the trimmed V and J ends, which lost 4 bases and 4 bases, there was a span of 16 bases. The CDR3 sequence: CASSSAAIGVYGYTF. CDR3 DNA sequence: TGTGCCAGCAGTTCAGCCGCCATCGGGGTCTATGGCTACACCTTC.